This section outlines one TCR beta chain sequence together with its context. Trimming removed 2 bases at V and 3 bases at J, with 14 bases between. This CDR3 has 15 amino acids. Germline loops: CDR1 MNHNY, CDR2 SVGAGI (reference sequence). The data belong to a study of T cells in Graves' hyperthyroidism and ophthalmopathy. The TCR beta CDR3 regions underwent amplification using RNA transcripts as the source. The study used the HTBI primer set for a first-round RT-PCR of the TCR CDR3. One entry per CDR3 protein results from TCRdb running MiXCR on the multiplex PCR reads. The sample has around 290,000 distinct CDR3 sequences; over 15% are singletons.

The chain has TRBV6-6 and TRBJ2-7; D might be TRBD1 or TRBD2, each matching 5 bases. This TCR came from a woman between 55 and 75 years old with Graves' ophthalmopathy. Sample: blood. The CDR3, as DNA: TGTGCCAGCAGTTACGGACCCAAGAGGGGCTACGAGCAGTACTTC. Translation: CASSYGPKRGYEQYF.